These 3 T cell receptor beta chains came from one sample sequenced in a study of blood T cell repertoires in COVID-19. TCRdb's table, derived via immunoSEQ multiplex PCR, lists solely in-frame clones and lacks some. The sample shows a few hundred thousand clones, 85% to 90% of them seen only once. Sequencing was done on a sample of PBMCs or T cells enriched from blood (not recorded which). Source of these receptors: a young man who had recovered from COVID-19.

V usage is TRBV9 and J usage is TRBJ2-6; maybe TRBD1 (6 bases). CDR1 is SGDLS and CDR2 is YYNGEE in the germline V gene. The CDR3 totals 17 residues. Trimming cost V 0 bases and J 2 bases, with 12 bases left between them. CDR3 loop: CASSVVVGGPGANVLTF. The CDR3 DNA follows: TGTGCCAGCAGCGTAGTGGTTGGGGGCCCTGGGGCCAACGTCCTGACTTTC.

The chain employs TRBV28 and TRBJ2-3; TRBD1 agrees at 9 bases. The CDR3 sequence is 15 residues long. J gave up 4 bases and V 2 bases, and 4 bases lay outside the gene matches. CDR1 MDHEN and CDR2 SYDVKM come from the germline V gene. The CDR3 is CASSLTGTGPDTQYF. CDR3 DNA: TGTGCCAGCAGTTTAACCGGGACAGGGCCAGATACGCAGTATTTT.

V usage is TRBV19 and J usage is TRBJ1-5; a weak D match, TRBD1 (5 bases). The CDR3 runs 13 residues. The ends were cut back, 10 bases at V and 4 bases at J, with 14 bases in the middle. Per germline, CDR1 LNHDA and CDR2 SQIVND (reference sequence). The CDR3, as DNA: TGTGCCATAAGCCCGGGGGGGAATCAGCCCCAGCATTTT. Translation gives CAISPGGNQPQHF.